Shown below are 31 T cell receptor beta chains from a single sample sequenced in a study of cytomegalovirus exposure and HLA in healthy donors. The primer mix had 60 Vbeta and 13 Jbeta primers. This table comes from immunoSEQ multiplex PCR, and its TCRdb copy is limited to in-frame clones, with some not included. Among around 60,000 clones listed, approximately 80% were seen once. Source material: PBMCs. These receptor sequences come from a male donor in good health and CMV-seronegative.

CDR3 sequence reads: CAWSNAAANTEAFF. CDR3 sequence (DNA): TGTGCCTGGAGTAATGCGGCGGCGAACACTGAAGCTTTCTTT. The chain employs TRBV30 and TRBJ1-1; the D is unclear. Germline values: CDR1 GTSNPN, CDR2 SVGIG (reference sequence). This CDR3 has 14 residues. V dropped 2 bases and J dropped 1 base, with 11 bases sitting between them.

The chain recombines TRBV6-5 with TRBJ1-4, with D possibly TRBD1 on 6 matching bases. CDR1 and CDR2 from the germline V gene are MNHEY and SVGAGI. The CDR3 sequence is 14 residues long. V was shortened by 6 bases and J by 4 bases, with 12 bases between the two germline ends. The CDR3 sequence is CASSPQGSNEKLFF. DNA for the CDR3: TGTGCCAGCAGCCCCCAGGGGAGTAATGAAAAACTGTTTTTT.

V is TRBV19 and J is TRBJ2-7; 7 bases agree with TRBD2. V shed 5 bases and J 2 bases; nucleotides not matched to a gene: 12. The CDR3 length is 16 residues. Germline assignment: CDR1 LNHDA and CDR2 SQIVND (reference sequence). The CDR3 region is CASSPVGGLVAYEQYF. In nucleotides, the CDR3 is TGTGCCAGTAGTCCAGTGGGAGGACTAGTTGCCTACGAGCAGTACTTC.

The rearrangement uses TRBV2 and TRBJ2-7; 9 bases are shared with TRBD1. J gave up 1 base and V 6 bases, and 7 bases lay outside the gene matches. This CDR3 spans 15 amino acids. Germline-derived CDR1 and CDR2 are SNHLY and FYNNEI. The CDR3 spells CASRQGQGESYEQYF. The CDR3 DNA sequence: TGTGCCAGCAGGCAGGGACAGGGTGAATCCTACGAGCAGTACTTC.

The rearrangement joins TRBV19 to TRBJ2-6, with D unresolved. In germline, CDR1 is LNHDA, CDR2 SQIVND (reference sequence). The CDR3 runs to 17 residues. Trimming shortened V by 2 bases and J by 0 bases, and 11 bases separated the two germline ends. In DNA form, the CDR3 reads TGTGCCAGTAGTATAATGTCGGTCGGCTCTGGGGCCAACGTCCTGACTTTC. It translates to CASSIMSVGSGANVLTF.

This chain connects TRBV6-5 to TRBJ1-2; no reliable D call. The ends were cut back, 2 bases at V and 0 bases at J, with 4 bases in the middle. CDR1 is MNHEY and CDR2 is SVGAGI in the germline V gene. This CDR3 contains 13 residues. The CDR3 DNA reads TGTGCCAGCAGTTACACAGCTAACTATGGCTACACCTTC. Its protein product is CASSYTANYGYTF.

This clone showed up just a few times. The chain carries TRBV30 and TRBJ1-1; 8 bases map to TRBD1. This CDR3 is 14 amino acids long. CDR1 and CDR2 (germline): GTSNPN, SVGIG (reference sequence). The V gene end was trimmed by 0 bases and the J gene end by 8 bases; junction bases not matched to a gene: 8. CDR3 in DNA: TGTGCCTGGAGTGTACTCTCAGGGGGCCAGGAAGCTTTCTTT. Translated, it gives CAWSVLSGGQEAFF.

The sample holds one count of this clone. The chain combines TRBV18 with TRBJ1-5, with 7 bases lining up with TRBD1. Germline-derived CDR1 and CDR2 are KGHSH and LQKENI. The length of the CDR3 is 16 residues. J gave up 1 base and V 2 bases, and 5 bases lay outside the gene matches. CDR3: CASSPETQGSNQPQHF. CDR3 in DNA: TGTGCCAGCTCACCAGAAACACAGGGGAGCAATCAGCCCCAGCATTTT.

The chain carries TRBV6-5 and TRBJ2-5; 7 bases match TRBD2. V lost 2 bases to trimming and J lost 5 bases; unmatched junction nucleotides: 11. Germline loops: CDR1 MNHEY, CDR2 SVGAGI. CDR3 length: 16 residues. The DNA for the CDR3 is TGTGCCAGCAGTTACGGCGGGGGTAAGGGTCGGGAGACCCAGTACTTC. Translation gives CASSYGGGKGRETQYF.

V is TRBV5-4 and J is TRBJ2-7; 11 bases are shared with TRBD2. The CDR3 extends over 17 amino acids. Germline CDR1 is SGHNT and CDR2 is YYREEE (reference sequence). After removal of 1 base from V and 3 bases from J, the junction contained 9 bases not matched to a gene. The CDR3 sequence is CASSLSSGGAYLYEQYF. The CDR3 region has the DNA TGTGCCAGCAGCTTGAGTAGCGGGGGGGCCTATCTCTACGAGCAGTACTTC. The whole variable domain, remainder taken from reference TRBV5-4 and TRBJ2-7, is ETGVTQSPTHLIKTRGQQVTLRCSSQSGHNTVSWYQQALGQGPQFIFQYYREEENGRGNFPPRFSGLQFPNYSSELNVNALELDDSALYLCASSLSSGGAYLYEQYFGPGTRLTVT.

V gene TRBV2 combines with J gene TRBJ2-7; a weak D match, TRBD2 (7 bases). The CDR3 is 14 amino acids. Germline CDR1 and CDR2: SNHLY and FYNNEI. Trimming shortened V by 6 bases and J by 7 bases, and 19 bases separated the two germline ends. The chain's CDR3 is CASSSLEGGPEQYF. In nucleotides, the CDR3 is TGTGCCAGCAGCTCCTTAGAGGGGGGGCCTGAGCAGTACTTC.

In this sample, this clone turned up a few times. CDR3 nucleotides: TGTGCCAGCAGCTCGTACTTCAATCAGCCCCAGCATTTT. It translates to CASSSYFNQPQHF. V is TRBV5-8 and J is TRBJ1-5; D gene unclear. Trimming cost V 3 bases and J 3 bases, with 7 bases left between them. Germline assignment: CDR1 SGHTS and CDR2 YDEGEE. This CDR3 is 13 amino acids long. Looking up the rest from reference TRBV5-8 and TRBJ1-5 gives the full variable domain: EAGVTQSPTHLIKTRGQQATLRCSPISGHTSVYWYQQALGLGLQFLLWYDEGEERNRGNFPPRFSGRQFPNYSSELNVNALELEDSALYLCASSSYFNQPQHFGDGTRLSIL.

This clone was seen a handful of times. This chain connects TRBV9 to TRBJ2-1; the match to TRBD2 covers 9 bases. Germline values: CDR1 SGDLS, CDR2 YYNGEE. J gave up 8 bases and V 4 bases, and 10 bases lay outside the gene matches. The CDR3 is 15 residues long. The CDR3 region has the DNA TGTGCCAGCAGCTTTAGCGGGGGCCTGGCAGATGAGCAGTTCTTC. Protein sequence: CASSFSGGLADEQFF.

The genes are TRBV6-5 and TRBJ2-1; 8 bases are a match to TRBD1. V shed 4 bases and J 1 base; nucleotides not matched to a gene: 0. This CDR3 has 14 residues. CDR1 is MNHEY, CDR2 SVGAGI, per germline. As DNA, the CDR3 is TGTGCCAGCAGTTGGACAGGGTCCTACAATGAGCAGTTCTTC. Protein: CASSWTGSYNEQFF.

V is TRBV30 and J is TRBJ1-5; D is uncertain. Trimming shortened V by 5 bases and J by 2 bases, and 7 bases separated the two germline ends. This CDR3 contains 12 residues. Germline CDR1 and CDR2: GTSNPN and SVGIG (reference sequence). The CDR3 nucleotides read TGTGCCTGGGACATTGGCAATCAGCCCCAGCATTTT. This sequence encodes CAWDIGNQPQHF.

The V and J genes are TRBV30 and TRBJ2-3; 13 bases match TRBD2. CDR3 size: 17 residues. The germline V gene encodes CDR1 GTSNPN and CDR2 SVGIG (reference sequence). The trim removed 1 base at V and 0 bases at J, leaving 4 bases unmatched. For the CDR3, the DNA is TGTGCCTGGAGTGAGGGGACTAGCGGGGTCAGCACAGATACGCAGTATTTT. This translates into CAWSEGTSGVSTDTQYF.

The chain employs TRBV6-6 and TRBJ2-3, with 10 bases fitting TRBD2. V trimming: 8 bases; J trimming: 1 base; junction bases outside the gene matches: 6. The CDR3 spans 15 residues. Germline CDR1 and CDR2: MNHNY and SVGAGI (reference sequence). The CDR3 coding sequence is TGTGCCAGCCGTCGGACTAGCGGCCGCACAGATACGCAGTATTTT. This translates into CASRRTSGRTDTQYF.

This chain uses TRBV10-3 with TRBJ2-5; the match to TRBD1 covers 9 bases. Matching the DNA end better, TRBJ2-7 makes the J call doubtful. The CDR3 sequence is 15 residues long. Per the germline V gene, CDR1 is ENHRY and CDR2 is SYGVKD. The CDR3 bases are TGTGCCATCAGGACAGGACAGGGGATGATCTACGAGCAGTACTTC. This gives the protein CAIRTGQGMIYEQYF.

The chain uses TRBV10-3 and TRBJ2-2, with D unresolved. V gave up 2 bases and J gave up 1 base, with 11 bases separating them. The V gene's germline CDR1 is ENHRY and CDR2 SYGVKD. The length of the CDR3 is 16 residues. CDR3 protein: CAISEVAVGNTGELFF. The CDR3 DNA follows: TGTGCCATCAGTGAGGTGGCGGTCGGGAACACCGGGGAGCTGTTTTTT.

The CDR3 coding sequence is TGTGCCAGCAGCTGGCGTCAGGACGAGCAGTACTTC. This translates into CASSWRQDEQYF. V gene TRBV7-9 combines with J gene TRBJ2-7; D remains unclear. Trimming cost V 4 bases and J 5 bases, with 9 bases left between them. The CDR3 is made up of 12 amino acids. Germline V gene lookup returns CDR1 SEHNR and CDR2 FQNEAQ (reference sequence).

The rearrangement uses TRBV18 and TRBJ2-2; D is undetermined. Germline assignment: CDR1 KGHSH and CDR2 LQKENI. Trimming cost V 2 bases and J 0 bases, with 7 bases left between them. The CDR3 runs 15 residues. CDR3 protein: CASSPVAANTGELFF. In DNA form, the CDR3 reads TGTGCCAGCTCACCAGTGGCAGCGAACACCGGGGAGCTGTTTTTT.

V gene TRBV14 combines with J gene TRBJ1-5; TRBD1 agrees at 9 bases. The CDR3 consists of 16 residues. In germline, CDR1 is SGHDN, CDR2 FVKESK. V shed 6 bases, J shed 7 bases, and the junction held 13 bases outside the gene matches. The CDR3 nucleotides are TGTGCCAGCAGGTCCGCTCGGGACAGGGTGAGGCAGCCCCAGCATTTT. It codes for CASRSARDRVRQPQHF. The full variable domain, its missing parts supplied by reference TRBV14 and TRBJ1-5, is EAGVTQFPSHSVIEKGQTVTLRCDPISGHDNLYWYRRVMGKEIKFLLHFVKESKQDESGMPNNRFLAERTGGTYSTLKVQPAELEDSGVYFCASRSARDRVRQPQHFGDGTRLSIL.

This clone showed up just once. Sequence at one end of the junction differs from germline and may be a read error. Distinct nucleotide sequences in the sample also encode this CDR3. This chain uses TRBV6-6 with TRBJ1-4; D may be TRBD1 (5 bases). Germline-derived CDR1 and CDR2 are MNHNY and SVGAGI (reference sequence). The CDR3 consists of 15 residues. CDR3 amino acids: CASSYSGHPNEKLFF. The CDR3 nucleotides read TGTGCCAGTAGTTACTCGGGGCACCCCAATGAAAAACTGTTTTTT.

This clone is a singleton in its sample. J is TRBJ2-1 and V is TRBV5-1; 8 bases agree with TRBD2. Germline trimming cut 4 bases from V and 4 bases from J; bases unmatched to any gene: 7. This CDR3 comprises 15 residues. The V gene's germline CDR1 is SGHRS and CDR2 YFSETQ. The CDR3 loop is CASSRAGGLYNEQFF. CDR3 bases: TGCGCCAGCAGCAGGGCGGGGGGACTGTACAATGAGCAGTTCTTC.

The CDR3 region has the DNA TGTGCCAGCAGTTACTCTTCCGGGGGGGCATCCGGGGAGCTGTTTTTT. Protein sequence: CASSYSSGGASGELFF. The chain employs TRBV6-5 and TRBJ2-2, with TRBD2 identical over 8 bases. The CDR3 runs 16 residues. V shed 0 bases, J shed 6 bases, and the junction held 6 bases outside the gene matches. From germline, CDR1 is MNHEY and CDR2 SVGAGI.

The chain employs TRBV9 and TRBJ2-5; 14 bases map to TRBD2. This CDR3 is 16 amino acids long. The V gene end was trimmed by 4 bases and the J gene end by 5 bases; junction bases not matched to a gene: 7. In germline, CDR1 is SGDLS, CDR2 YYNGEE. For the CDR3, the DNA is TGTGCCAGCAGCTCCCGACTAGCGGGGGGGCCGGAGACCCAGTACTTC. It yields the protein CASSSRLAGGPETQYF. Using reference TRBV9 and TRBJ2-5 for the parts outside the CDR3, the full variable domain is DSGVTQTPKHLITATGQRVTLRCSPRSGDLSVYWYQQSLDQGLQFLIQYYNGEERAKGNILERFSAQQFPDLHSELNLSSLELGDSALYFCASSSRLAGGPETQYFGPGTRLLVL.

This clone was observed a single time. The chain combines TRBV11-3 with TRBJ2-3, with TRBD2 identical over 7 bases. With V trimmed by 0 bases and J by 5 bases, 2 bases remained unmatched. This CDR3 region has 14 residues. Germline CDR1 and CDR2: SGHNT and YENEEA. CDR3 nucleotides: TGTGCCAGCAGCTTAGACGGCGGGAGAGATACGCAGTATTTT. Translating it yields CASSLDGGRDTQYF.

CDR3 protein: CASSRGGGLADLKTYNEQFF. The CDR3 region has the DNA TGTGCCAGCAGCCGAGGGGGGGGGCTAGCGGATTTAAAAACCTACAATGAGCAGTTCTTC. This rearrangement joins TRBV7-7 to TRBJ2-1; D perhaps matches TRBD2 (7 bases). Germline CDR1 and CDR2: SSHAT and FNYEAQ (reference sequence). The CDR3 is 20 residues long. With 5 bases removed from V and 2 bases from J, the gap between germline ends came to 28 bases.

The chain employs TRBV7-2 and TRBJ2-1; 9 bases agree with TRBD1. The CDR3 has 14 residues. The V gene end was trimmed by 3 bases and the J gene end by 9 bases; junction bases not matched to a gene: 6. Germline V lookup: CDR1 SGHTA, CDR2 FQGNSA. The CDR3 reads CASSFGTGYAEQFF. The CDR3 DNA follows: TGTGCCAGCAGCTTCGGGACAGGGTATGCTGAGCAGTTCTTC.

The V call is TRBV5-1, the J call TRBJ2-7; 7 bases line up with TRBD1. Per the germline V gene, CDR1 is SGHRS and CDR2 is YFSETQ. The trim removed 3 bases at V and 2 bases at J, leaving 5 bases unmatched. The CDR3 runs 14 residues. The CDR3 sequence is CASSYRTGPYEQYF. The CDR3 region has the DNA TGCGCCAGCAGCTACAGGACAGGACCCTACGAGCAGTACTTC. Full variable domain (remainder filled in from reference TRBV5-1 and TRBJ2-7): KAGVTQTPRYLIKTRGQQVTLSCSPISGHRSVSWYQQTPGQGLQFLFEYFSETQRNKGNFPGRFSGRQFSNSRSEMNVSTLELGDSALYLCASSYRTGPYEQYFGPGTRLTVT.

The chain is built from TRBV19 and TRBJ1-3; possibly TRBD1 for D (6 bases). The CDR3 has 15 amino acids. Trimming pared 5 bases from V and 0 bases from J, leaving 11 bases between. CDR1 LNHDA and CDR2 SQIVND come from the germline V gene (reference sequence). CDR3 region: CASSRDTLSGNTIYF. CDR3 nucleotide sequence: TGTGCCAGTAGTCGGGACACCCTCTCTGGAAACACCATATATTTT.